This TCR beta chain was observed in a study of blood T cell repertoires in COVID-19. Overall study: T cells, B-cell-depleted T cells, or PBMCs provided the cDNA or gDNA that served as material.

Losses at the gene ends were 5 bases for V and 6 bases for J; bases not matched to a gene: 5. Germline V lookup: CDR1 SEHNR, CDR2 FQNEAQ (reference sequence). CDR3 length: 13 residues. The protocol was immunoSEQ multiplex PCR, while the TCRdb copy is restricted to in-frame clones and leaves out a portion. Of 390,000 or so clones in the sample, 90% were seen once. The chain links TRBV7-9 to TRBJ2-7; 9 bases map to TRBD2. The sequence came from a man aged 18 to 35 with active or convalescent COVID-19. Sequencing used peripheral blood. The CDR3 loop is CASSQAGGREQYF. CDR3 nucleotides: TGTGCCAGCAGCCAGGCGGGGGGGCGCGAGCAGTACTTC.